Relative to its sample, the clone carrying this T cell receptor beta chain is medium-sized. A mixed TRB-A/B primer pool amplified rearranged TRB by multiplex touch-down PCR. TCRdb fed the multiplex PCR reads into MiXCR, producing one record per CDR3 protein. This sample yields some 1,100 distinct CDR3 sequences, of which approximately 32% are seen a single time; 13% to 15% belongs to the top ten. The CDR3 is made up of 17 amino acids. Germline-derived CDR1 and CDR2 are SGHTA and FQGNSA. With V trimmed by 6 bases and J by 4 bases, 17 bases remained unmatched. These data come from a study of T cell repertoires in aging, cancer and after chemotherapy. The template was genomic DNA from peripheral blood, not RNA.

The source of this sequence is a human donor with a solid tumor. Source material: blood. The V and J genes are TRBV7-2 and TRBJ2-7; the match to TRBD1 covers 8 bases. Here the CDR3 DNA reads TGTGCCAGCAGTCCCGCAGATCCGGGACAGGAACCGTACGAGCAGTACTTC. This gives the protein CASSPADPGQEPYEQYF.